This T cell receptor beta chain was obtained from a study of cytotoxic CD8 clonotypes in ibrutinib-treated CLL. Looking at the study overall: Researchers reported around 10 relapsed/refractory and approximately 15 treatment-naive patients, 17 to 18 of them IGHV unmutated.

For this clone: Its cognate antigen is unknown.

The J segment lost 2 bases and the V segment lost 1 base, leaving 10 bases of the junction unmatched. Germline CDR1 SGHKS, CDR2 YYEKEE (reference sequence). This CDR3 region has 18 residues. The table came from immunoSEQ multiplex PCR; TCRdb's copy has only in-frame clones and leaves some out. The sample yields 14,000 or so clones, almost 65% seen once. The study, taken as a whole, reports: In comparison with age-matched healthy donors, baseline clonality was higher and tracked circulating CD8+ T-cell counts.

The source is a human donor with chronic lymphocytic leukemia. This chain joins TRBV5-5 and TRBJ2-3; 10 bases match TRBD1. This sample comprised PBMCs, obtained before ibrutinib treatment. DNA of the CDR3: TGTGCCAGCAGCTTGTCCGGAGGGACAGGGGCCCTCACAGATACGCAGTATTTT. Its translation is CASSLSGGTGALTDTQYF.